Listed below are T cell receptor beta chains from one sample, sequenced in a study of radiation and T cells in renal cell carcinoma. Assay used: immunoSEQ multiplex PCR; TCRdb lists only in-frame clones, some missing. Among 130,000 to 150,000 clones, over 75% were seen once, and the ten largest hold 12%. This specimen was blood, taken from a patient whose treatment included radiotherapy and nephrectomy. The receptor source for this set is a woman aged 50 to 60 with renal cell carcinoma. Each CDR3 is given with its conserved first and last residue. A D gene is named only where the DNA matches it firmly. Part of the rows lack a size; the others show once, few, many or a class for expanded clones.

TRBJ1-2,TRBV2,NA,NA,TGTGCCAGCAGTGATTACTGGAACTATGGCTACACCTTC,CASSDYWNYGYTF
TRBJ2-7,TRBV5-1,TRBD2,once,TGCGCCAGCAGCGCCGGGACTACGTCCGAGCAGTACTTC,CASSAGTTSEQYF
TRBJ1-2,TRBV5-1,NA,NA,TGCGCCAGCAGCTTGGAGGGGAACAGGGTCTATGGCTACACCTTC,CASSLEGNRVYGYTF
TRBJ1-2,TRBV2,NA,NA,TGTGCCAGCAGTGAAGTAGCCTTACCCCGGACCTTAGGCTACACCTTC,CASSEVALPRTLGYTF
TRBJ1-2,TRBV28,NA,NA,TGTGCCAGCAGTTCATTCTTTGGAAGTAGCTACACCTTC,CASSSFFGSSYTF
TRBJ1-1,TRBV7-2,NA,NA,TGTGCCAGCAGCCGGGGGGGCACCATGAACACTGAAGCTTTCTTT,CASSRGGTMNTEAFF
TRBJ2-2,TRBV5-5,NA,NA,TGTGCCAGCAGCTTGGGGCCTAGGGACCATTACGTCGCGAACACCGGGGAGCTGTTTTTT,CASSLGPRDHYVANTGELFF
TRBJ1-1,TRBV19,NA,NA,TGTGCCAGTAGTAAAAGGGTGGGGGACACTGAAGCTTTCTTT,CASSKRVGDTEAFF
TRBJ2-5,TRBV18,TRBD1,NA,TGTGCCAGCTCACCGGGACAGGTCCAAGAGACCCAGTACTTC,CASSPGQVQETQYF
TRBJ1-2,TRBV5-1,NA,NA,TGCGCCAGCAGCCCGGGGACAATCGAAAACTATGGCTACACCTTC,CASSPGTIENYGYTF
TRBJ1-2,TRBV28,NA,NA,TGTGCCAGCAGTTTAACGGCAAACTATGGCTACACCTTC,CASSLTANYGYTF
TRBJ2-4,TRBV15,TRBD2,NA,TGTGCCACCAGCAGACCCCTAGCGGGACGAGCCAAAAACATTCAGTACTTC,CATSRPLAGRAKNIQYF
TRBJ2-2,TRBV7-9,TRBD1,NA,TGTGCCTACGACAGGGGGCTTACCGGGGAGCTGTTTTTT,CAYDRGLTGELFF
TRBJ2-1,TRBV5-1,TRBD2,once,TGCGCCAGCAGGACTAGCGGGGATCTTTACAATGAGCAGTTCTTC,CASRTSGDLYNEQFF
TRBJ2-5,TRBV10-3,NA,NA,TGTGCCATCAGTGAGAATGGGGAGACCCAGTACTTC,CAISENGETQYF
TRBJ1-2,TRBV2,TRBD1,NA,TGTGCCAGCAGCCCGGGACAGTCCTATGGCTACACCTTC,CASSPGQSYGYTF
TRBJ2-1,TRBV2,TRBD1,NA,TGTGCCAGCAGAAGGGACAGACCTTACGATGAGCAGTTCTTC,CASRRDRPYDEQFF
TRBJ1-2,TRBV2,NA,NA,TGTGCCTCGTTTCCTGGGGCGGCGAGGAACTATGGCTACACCTTC,CASFPGAARNYGYTF
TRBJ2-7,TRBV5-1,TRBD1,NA,TGCGCCAGCAGCTTGGATGCAGGGGGAAGGCAGTACTTC,CASSLDAGGRQYF
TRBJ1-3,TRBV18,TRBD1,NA,TGTGCCAGCTCACAGGGACAGGGACCCCGGGACACCATATATTTT,CASSQGQGPRDTIYF
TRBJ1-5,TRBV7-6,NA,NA,TGTGCCAGCAGCTTAGGACGGTATAGCAATCAGCCCCAGCATTTT,CASSLGRYSNQPQHF
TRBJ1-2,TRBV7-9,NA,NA,TGTGCCAGCAGCTTATGGGGGGCCCGCCGAAACTATGGCTACACCTTC,CASSLWGARRNYGYTF
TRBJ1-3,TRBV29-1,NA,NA,TGCAGCGTTGAGGAGTCAGAGGGGCCTGACACCATATATTTT,CSVEESEGPDTIYF
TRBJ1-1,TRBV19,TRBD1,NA,TGTGCCAGTAACAGAGGACAGGGAGGTGAAGCTTTCTTT,CASNRGQGGEAFF
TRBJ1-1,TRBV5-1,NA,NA,TGCGCCAGCAGCTTGGGTGGACAGTACACTGAAGCTTTCTTT,CASSLGGQYTEAFF
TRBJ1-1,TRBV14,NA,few,TGTGCCAGCAGCCGAGACCCCACCACTGAAGCTTTCTTT,CASSRDPTTEAFF
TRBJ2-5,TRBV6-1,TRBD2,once,TGTGCCAGCACCCCCCTTCGGGGGGGGCAAGAGACCCAGTACTTC,CASTPLRGGQETQYF
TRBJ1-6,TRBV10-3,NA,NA,TGTGCCATCAGTGATTATCTAGGGACATTGAGATCTAATTCACCCCTCCACTTT,CAISDYLGTLRSNSPLHF
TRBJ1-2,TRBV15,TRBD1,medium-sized,TGTGCCACCAGCAGAGATCCTCCCCGACAGGGTGTATACTATGGCTACACCTTC,CATSRDPPRQGVYYGYTF
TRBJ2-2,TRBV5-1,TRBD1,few,TGCGCCAGCAGTAATCCGGGACAGGGTTCCGCCGGGGAGCTGTTTTTT,CASSNPGQGSAGELFF
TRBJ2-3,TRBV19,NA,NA,TGTGCCAGTATGGGACGGGACGGCACAGATACGCAGTATTTT,CASMGRDGTDTQYF
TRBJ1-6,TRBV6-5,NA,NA,TGTGCCAGCAGTTACTCGAGAGGGAATTCACCCCTCCACTTT,CASSYSRGNSPLHF